A selection of T cell receptor beta chains follows, all from one sample in a study of identical twins. TCRdb reprocessed the 5' RACE reads with MiXCR, giving one entry per CDR3 protein. The sample has 260,000 or so distinct CDR3 sequences, roughly 7.5% seen once. These data were likewise used in another study, on yellow fever vaccine responses in identical twins.

Sequencing was done on a sample of CD8+ T cells sorted from blood. The source is a woman aged 18-30 years in good health. Both conserved end residues are part of each CDR3. Each record gives: D gene, clone size, J gene, V gene, CDR3 DNA, CDR3 protein. The D gene is left open where the match is weak. Some rows mark clone size as missing; the rest say once, few, many or name a class of expanded clone.

d_gene: .
abundance: .
j_gene: TRBJ2-1
v_gene: TRBV27
CDR3nt: TGTGCCAGCACCACAACCCAGACAGCCAATGAGCAGTTCTTC
CDR3aa: CASTTTQTANEQFF

d_gene: .
abundance: .
j_gene: TRBJ2-1
v_gene: TRBV20-1
CDR3nt: TGCAGTGCGGAAGGACAGTTTCCCAATGAGCAGTTCTTC
CDR3aa: CSAEGQFPNEQFF

d_gene: .
abundance: .
j_gene: TRBJ2-3
v_gene: TRBV10-3
CDR3nt: TGTGCCATCAGTGAGGCCACTGCCAGCGGTACCCGCACAGATACGCAGTATTTT
CDR3aa: CAISEATASGTRTDTQYF

d_gene: TRBD1
abundance: .
j_gene: TRBJ2-5
v_gene: TRBV7-8
CDR3nt: TGTGCCAGCAGCTTAGAGATTTCGGGACAGGGTAATCAAGAGACCCAGTACTTC
CDR3aa: CASSLEISGQGNQETQYF

d_gene: TRBD1
abundance: many
j_gene: TRBJ2-7
v_gene: TRBV29-1
CDR3nt: TGCAGCGTTGAGACGACAGGGGGCCCGCACTACGAGCAGTACTTC
CDR3aa: CSVETTGGPHYEQYF

d_gene: .
abundance: few
j_gene: TRBJ1-2
v_gene: TRBV6-1
CDR3nt: TGTGCCAGCAGTGAAGATGTATCAGGTACCGACTATGGCTACACCTTC
CDR3aa: CASSEDVSGTDYGYTF

d_gene: .
abundance: many
j_gene: TRBJ1-2
v_gene: TRBV9
CDR3nt: TGTGCCAGCAGCGTGGGAGGGGTCGCAGTCCCCACCTTC
CDR3aa: CASSVGGVAVPTF

d_gene: .
abundance: many
j_gene: TRBJ1-2
v_gene: TRBV9
CDR3nt: TGTGCCAGCAGGGGGGGGCAGCCGAGTATCTATGGCTACACCTTC
CDR3aa: CASRGGQPSIYGYTF

d_gene: .
abundance: .
j_gene: TRBJ2-1
v_gene: TRBV20-1
CDR3nt: TGCAGTGCTAGAGCGGCGGGTGGGGACTCAGGCTTCCATGAGCAGTTCTTC
CDR3aa: CSARAAGGDSGFHEQFF

d_gene: .
abundance: many
j_gene: TRBJ1-2
v_gene: TRBV29-1
CDR3nt: TGCAGCGCTTTGCCGGACAGCGGATCCTACTATGGCTACACCTTC
CDR3aa: CSALPDSGSYYGYTF

d_gene: .
abundance: many
j_gene: TRBJ1-4
v_gene: TRBV27
CDR3nt: TGTGCCAGCAAGAGGGGTTTTACTAATGAAAAACTGTTTTTT
CDR3aa: CASKRGFTNEKLFF

d_gene: TRBD1
abundance: .
j_gene: TRBJ2-1
v_gene: TRBV6-1
CDR3nt: TGTGCCAGCAGCGAATTATATCTACCGGGACAGGGCAAAAACAATGAGCAGTTCTTC
CDR3aa: CASSELYLPGQGKNNEQFF

d_gene: .
abundance: many
j_gene: TRBJ1-2
v_gene: TRBV2
CDR3nt: TGTGCCAGCAGTGAACTGGCTGGAGAATCTGGCTACACCTTC
CDR3aa: CASSELAGESGYTF

d_gene: .
abundance: .
j_gene: TRBJ2-3
v_gene: TRBV20-1
CDR3nt: TGCAGTGATAATGCCGGGGGGCTGGGCACAGATACGCAGTATTTT
CDR3aa: CSDNAGGLGTDTQYF

d_gene: .
abundance: few
j_gene: TRBJ2-4
v_gene: TRBV28
CDR3nt: TGTGCCAGCAGTTTGGGCCTAGCCAAAAACATTCAGTACTTC
CDR3aa: CASSLGLAKNIQYF

d_gene: TRBD1
abundance: .
j_gene: TRBJ2-7
v_gene: TRBV7-3
CDR3nt: TGTGCCAGCAGCAAAAGGACCGGGACAGGGGGTGAGGACGAGCAGTACTTC
CDR3aa: CASSKRTGTGGEDEQYF

d_gene: .
abundance: few
j_gene: TRBJ1-5
v_gene: TRBV20-1
CDR3nt: TGCAGTGCTATTAACAGGATCGTAGCCAATCAGCCCCAGCATTTT
CDR3aa: CSAINRIVANQPQHF

d_gene: TRBD2
abundance: many
j_gene: TRBJ2-1
v_gene: TRBV6-5
CDR3nt: TGTGCCAGCAGTTACCTCCGCGGGGGAGGATACAATGAGCAGTTCTTC
CDR3aa: CASSYLRGGGYNEQFF

d_gene: .
abundance: many
j_gene: TRBJ2-2
v_gene: TRBV29-1
CDR3nt: TGCAGCGTTGATTCAGGTCAAACCGGGGAGCTGTTTTTT
CDR3aa: CSVDSGQTGELFF

d_gene: TRBD1
abundance: many
j_gene: TRBJ1-4
v_gene: TRBV5-1
CDR3nt: TGCGCCAGCAGCTTGGGGGACAGCGGCGAAAAACTGTTTTTT
CDR3aa: CASSLGDSGEKLFF

d_gene: TRBD2
abundance: many
j_gene: TRBJ2-1
v_gene: TRBV12-3/TRBV12-4
CDR3nt: TGTGCCAGCAGTGTAGCGGGGTCCTACCGGGATGAGCAGTTCTTC
CDR3aa: CASSVAGSYRDEQFF

d_gene: TRBD1
abundance: many
j_gene: TRBJ2-1
v_gene: TRBV2
CDR3nt: TGTGCCAGCAGTGAAGGGGGGACAGGGGGAGCCGATGAGCAGTTCTTC
CDR3aa: CASSEGGTGGADEQFF

d_gene: .
abundance: many
j_gene: TRBJ2-2
v_gene: TRBV20-1
CDR3nt: TGCAGTGCTAGCGCCCTTCACACCGGGGAGCTGTTTTTT
CDR3aa: CSASALHTGELFF

d_gene: .
abundance: many
j_gene: TRBJ2-2
v_gene: TRBV6-4
CDR3nt: TGTGCCAGCAGTGACCTAACAGGGACCGGGGAGCTGTTTTTT
CDR3aa: CASSDLTGTGELFF

d_gene: .
abundance: .
j_gene: TRBJ2-3
v_gene: TRBV7-9
CDR3nt: TGTGCCAGCAGCTCACGGGACCATACGCAGTATTTT
CDR3aa: CASSSRDHTQYF

d_gene: .
abundance: .
j_gene: TRBJ2-6
v_gene: TRBV2
CDR3nt: TGTGCCAGCAGCGGGGTATGGGCCTCTGGGGCCAACGTCCTGACTTTC
CDR3aa: CASSGVWASGANVLTF

d_gene: .
abundance: few
j_gene: TRBJ2-1
v_gene: TRBV7-7
CDR3nt: TGTGCCAGCAGCCCCTGGGGGGCGGGCAATGAGCAGTTCTTC
CDR3aa: CASSPWGAGNEQFF

d_gene: TRBD2
abundance: few
j_gene: TRBJ2-5
v_gene: TRBV28
CDR3nt: TGTGCCAGCAGCTCTAGCGGGAGGCATGAGACCCAGTACTTC
CDR3aa: CASSSSGRHETQYF

d_gene: TRBD1
abundance: .
j_gene: TRBJ1-6
v_gene: TRBV6-2/TRBV6-3
CDR3nt: TGTGCCAGCAGTTCCGGGACAGGGGGTTATTCACCCCTCCACTTT
CDR3aa: CASSSGTGGYSPLHF

d_gene: TRBD1
abundance: .
j_gene: TRBJ2-1
v_gene: TRBV27
CDR3nt: TGTGCCAGCAGTTTATCGGGACAGGGGCAGAGGGAGCAGTTCTTC
CDR3aa: CASSLSGQGQREQFF

d_gene: TRBD2
abundance: few
j_gene: TRBJ2-1
v_gene: TRBV24-1
CDR3nt: TGTGCCACCAGATCTAGCGGGATGGTCAATGAGCAGTTCTTC
CDR3aa: CATRSSGMVNEQFF

d_gene: .
abundance: .
j_gene: TRBJ2-3
v_gene: TRBV11-2
CDR3nt: TGTGCCAGCAGCTCTCAGGGAACAGATACGCAGTATTTT
CDR3aa: CASSSQGTDTQYF

d_gene: .
abundance: few
j_gene: TRBJ1-6
v_gene: TRBV12-3/TRBV12-4
CDR3nt: TGTGCCAGCAGTTTGGAGGTTCCCTTGTATTCACCCCTCCACTTT
CDR3aa: CASSLEVPLYSPLHF

d_gene: .
abundance: few
j_gene: TRBJ2-2
v_gene: TRBV6-4
CDR3nt: TGTGCCAGCAGTGGCGAGGGGCACACCGGGGAGCTGTTTTTT
CDR3aa: CASSGEGHTGELFF

d_gene: .
abundance: many
j_gene: TRBJ1-1
v_gene: TRBV6-5
CDR3nt: TGTGCCAGCAGTTACTCGCAGAACACTGAAGCTTTCTTT
CDR3aa: CASSYSQNTEAFF

d_gene: TRBD2
abundance: many
j_gene: TRBJ2-3
v_gene: TRBV20-1
CDR3nt: TGCAGTGCTAGATCGACTAGCGGGTACACAGATACGCAGTATTTT
CDR3aa: CSARSTSGYTDTQYF

d_gene: .
abundance: .
j_gene: TRBJ2-3
v_gene: TRBV6-1
CDR3nt: TGTGCCAGCAGTGAAGTACCATTGGCGGAAATCACAGATACGCAGTATTTT
CDR3aa: CASSEVPLAEITDTQYF

d_gene: .
abundance: many
j_gene: TRBJ2-3
v_gene: TRBV6-5
CDR3nt: TGTGCCACCATTTCGCCAGCTGATACGCAGTATTTT
CDR3aa: CATISPADTQYF

d_gene: TRBD2
abundance: many
j_gene: TRBJ2-1
v_gene: TRBV7-9
CDR3nt: TGTGCCAGCAGCTCGGAGCGGGAGAAAGGCGATGAGCAGTTCTTC
CDR3aa: CASSSEREKGDEQFF

d_gene: .
abundance: few
j_gene: TRBJ2-3
v_gene: TRBV15
CDR3nt: TGTGCCACCGCTGGGGCCCTACTAACGGATACGCAGTATTTT
CDR3aa: CATAGALLTDTQYF

d_gene: .
abundance: few
j_gene: TRBJ2-1
v_gene: TRBV7-7
CDR3nt: TGTGCCAGCAGCTTAAACGTTTACCAACACAATGAGCAGTTCTTC
CDR3aa: CASSLNVYQHNEQFF

d_gene: .
abundance: few
j_gene: TRBJ2-2
v_gene: TRBV10-1
CDR3nt: TGCGCCAGCAGTGAGACCCTGCTCGGGCGAAGGAACACCGGGGAGCTGTTTTTT
CDR3aa: CASSETLLGRRNTGELFF

d_gene: .
abundance: many
j_gene: TRBJ2-5
v_gene: TRBV13
CDR3nt: TGTGCCAGCAGCTTAGGTTCGGGTGAGACCCAGTACTTC
CDR3aa: CASSLGSGETQYF

d_gene: .
abundance: .
j_gene: TRBJ1-5
v_gene: TRBV2
CDR3nt: TGTGCCAGCAGTGACTTGTTAGGGAGCAATCAGCCCCAGCATTTT
CDR3aa: CASSDLLGSNQPQHF

d_gene: TRBD1
abundance: .
j_gene: TRBJ2-7
v_gene: TRBV5-6
CDR3nt: TGTGCCAGCAGCTTCGGGACAGGGGGTAATGAGCAGTACTTC
CDR3aa: CASSFGTGGNEQYF

d_gene: TRBD2
abundance: few
j_gene: TRBJ2-3
v_gene: TRBV13
CDR3nt: TGTGCCAGCAGCCCGGGACTAGCGGGAGTGGGTACGCAGTATTTT
CDR3aa: CASSPGLAGVGTQYF

d_gene: .
abundance: .
j_gene: TRBJ1-5
v_gene: TRBV3-1
CDR3nt: TGTGCCAGCAGCCAAGATCGGACGTACAATCAGCCCCAGCATTTT
CDR3aa: CASSQDRTYNQPQHF

d_gene: .
abundance: .
j_gene: TRBJ2-7
v_gene: TRBV12-3/TRBV12-4
CDR3nt: TGTGCCAGCAGTCGGCACGATATTAACTACGAGCAGTACTTC
CDR3aa: CASSRHDINYEQYF

d_gene: .
abundance: many
j_gene: TRBJ1-1
v_gene: TRBV12-3/TRBV12-4
CDR3nt: TGTGCCAGCAGTTTCGTGGGACTCAACACTGAAGCTTTCTTT
CDR3aa: CASSFVGLNTEAFF

d_gene: .
abundance: many
j_gene: TRBJ2-5
v_gene: TRBV5-1
CDR3nt: TGCGCCAGCAGCTCGGTTTCGGGGGAGACCCAGTACTTC
CDR3aa: CASSSVSGETQYF

d_gene: .
abundance: many
j_gene: TRBJ2-1
v_gene: TRBV5-1
CDR3nt: TGCGCCAGCAGCTTGGCCAGGGCTGGGCACAATGAGCAGTTCTTC
CDR3aa: CASSLARAGHNEQFF